This T cell receptor beta chain was sequenced for a study of tumor-infiltrating lymphocytes in localized non-small cell lung cancer. As for the study in general: Each patient gave resected tumor and non-adjacent uninvolved lung tissue.

Study-wide points: Tumor T-cell fraction was not associated with recurrence-free survival.

Points on this clone: Its antigen is unknown.

TCRdb keeps only in-frame clones here, not all; method: immunoSEQ multiplex PCR. Among several thousand clones listed, 66% were seen once. This CDR3 comprises 16 residues. Germline CDR1 is ENHRY and CDR2 is SYGVKD. V was pared by 0 bases and J by 4 bases, with 3 bases of the junction left unmatched. This sequence was found in a human donor with non-small cell lung cancer. The sequenced sample consisted of lung tumor tissue. V usage is TRBV10-3 and J usage is TRBJ1-5, with 10 positions matching TRBD1. This chain's CDR3 is CAISESGTGENQPQHF. For the CDR3, the DNA is TGTGCCATCAGTGAGTCTGGGACAGGGGAGAATCAGCCCCAGCATTTT.